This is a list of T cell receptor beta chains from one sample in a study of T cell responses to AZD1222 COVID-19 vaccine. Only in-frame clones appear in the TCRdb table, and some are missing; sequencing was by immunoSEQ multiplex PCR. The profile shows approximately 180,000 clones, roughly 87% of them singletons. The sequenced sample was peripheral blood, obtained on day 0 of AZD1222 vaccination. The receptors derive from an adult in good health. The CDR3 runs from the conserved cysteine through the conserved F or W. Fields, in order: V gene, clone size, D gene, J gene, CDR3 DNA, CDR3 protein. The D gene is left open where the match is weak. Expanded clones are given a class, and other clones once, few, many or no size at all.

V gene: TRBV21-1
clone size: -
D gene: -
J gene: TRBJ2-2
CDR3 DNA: TGTGCCAGCAGCAAAGCCGGACGACAGGGGGTTTCCGGGGAGCTGTTTTTT
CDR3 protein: CASSKAGRQGVSGELFF

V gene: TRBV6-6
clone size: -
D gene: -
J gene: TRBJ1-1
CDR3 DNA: TGTGCCAGCTTCCCCCACGTCGGGAACACTGAAGCTTTCTTT
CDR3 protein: CASFPHVGNTEAFF

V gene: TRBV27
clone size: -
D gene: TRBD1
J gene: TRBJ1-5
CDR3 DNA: TGTGCCAGCAGTTCCACAGGGGCCAATCAGCCCCAGCATTTT
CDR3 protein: CASSSTGANQPQHF

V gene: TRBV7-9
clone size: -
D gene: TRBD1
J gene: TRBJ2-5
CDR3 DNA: TGTGCCAGCATCAGACAGGGAGAAGAGACCCAGTACTTC
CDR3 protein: CASIRQGEETQYF

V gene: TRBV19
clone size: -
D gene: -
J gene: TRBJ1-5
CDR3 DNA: TGTGCCAGTAGTATAATCTTGATTAGCAATCAGCCCCAGCATTTT
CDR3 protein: CASSIILISNQPQHF

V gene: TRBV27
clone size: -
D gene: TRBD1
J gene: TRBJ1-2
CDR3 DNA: TGTGCCAGCAGCACGATTTACCCCGACAGGGTGAGTGGCTACACCTTC
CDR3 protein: CASSTIYPDRVSGYTF

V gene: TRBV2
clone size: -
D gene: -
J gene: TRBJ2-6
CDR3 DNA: TGTGCCAGCAGTGAACGGTCCTTGCCGTCTGGGGCCAACGTCCTGACTTTC
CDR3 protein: CASSERSLPSGANVLTF

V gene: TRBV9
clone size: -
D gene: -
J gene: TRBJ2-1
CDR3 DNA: TGTGCCAGCAGCCCCCGGGACAATGAGCAGTTCTTC
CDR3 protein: CASSPRDNEQFF

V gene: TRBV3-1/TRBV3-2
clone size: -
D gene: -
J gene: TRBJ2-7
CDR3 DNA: TGTGCCAGCAGCCAAGACCGGGAACGCGAGCAGTACTTC
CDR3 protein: CASSQDREREQYF

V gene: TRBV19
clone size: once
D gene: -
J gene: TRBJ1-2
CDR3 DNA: TGTGCCAGTAGTATCCCCCAGGGGACCCAGTCGGGCTACACCTTC
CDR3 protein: CASSIPQGTQSGYTF

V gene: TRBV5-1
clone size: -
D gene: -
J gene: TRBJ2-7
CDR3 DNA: TGCGCCAGCAAACGGGACGGAGACCCCTACGAGCAGTACTTC
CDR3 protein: CASKRDGDPYEQYF